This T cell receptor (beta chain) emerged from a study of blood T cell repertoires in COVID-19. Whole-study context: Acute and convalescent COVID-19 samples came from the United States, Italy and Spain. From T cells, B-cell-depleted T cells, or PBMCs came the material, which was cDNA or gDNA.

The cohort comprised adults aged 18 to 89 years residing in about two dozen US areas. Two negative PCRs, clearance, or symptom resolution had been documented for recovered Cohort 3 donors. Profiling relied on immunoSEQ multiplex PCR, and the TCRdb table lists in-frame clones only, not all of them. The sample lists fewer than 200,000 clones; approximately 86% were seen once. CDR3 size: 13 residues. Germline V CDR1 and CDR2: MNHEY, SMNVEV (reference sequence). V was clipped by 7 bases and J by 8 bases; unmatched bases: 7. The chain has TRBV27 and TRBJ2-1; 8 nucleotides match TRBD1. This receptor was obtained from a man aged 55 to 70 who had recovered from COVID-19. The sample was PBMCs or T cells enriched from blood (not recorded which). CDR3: CASTERQGHEQFF. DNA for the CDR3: TGTGCCAGCACGGAAAGACAGGGGCATGAGCAGTTCTTC.